This T cell receptor (beta chain) derives from a study of naive and memory T cell subsets. The CDR3 loop spans 12 amino acids. Germline V lookup: CDR1 GTSNPN, CDR2 SVGIG (reference sequence). V was trimmed by 4 bases and J by 6 bases, leaving 9 bases between them. The beta constant-region primer was an equimolar mix of two oligonucleotides covering TRBC1 and TRBC2. Four rounds of PCR amplified the ligated cDNA using nested alpha and beta constant-region primers plus SP2. TCRdb recomputed calls from the UMI-ligation and nested PCR reads with MiXCR, one row per CDR3 protein. The data hold about 150,000 distinct CDR3 sequences, with about 17% observed a single time. Separate alpha and beta amplification began at the second PCR step. After CD4 positive bead selection, the CD4-negative fraction gave CD8 T cells.

The TCR comes from a human donor in good health. The sequenced sample consisted of naive CD4+ T cells from blood. V usage is TRBV30 and J usage is TRBJ2-2; D uncertain. CDR3 in DNA: TGTGCCTGGATACGAGGTTCCGGGGAGCTGTTTTTT. Its protein is CAWIRGSGELFF.